Shown below are 30 T cell receptor beta chains from a single sample sequenced in a study of blood T cell repertoires in COVID-19. Some clones are missing from TCRdb's copy, which holds only in-frame ones; the method was immunoSEQ multiplex PCR. Of under 200,000 clones listed, around 86% are singletons. The sequenced sample consisted of peripheral blood. The source of these receptors is a man younger than 35 with acute or convalescent COVID-19.

This sequence joins TRBV2 and TRBJ2-1; 10 nucleotides match TRBD1. V was clipped by 4 bases and J by 7 bases; unmatched bases: 7. CDR3 length: 15 residues. Germline CDR1 and CDR2: SNHLY and FYNNEI. This chain's CDR3 is CASSATGGILNEQFF. As DNA, the CDR3 is TGTGCCAGCAGTGCGACAGGGGGCATATTAAATGAGCAGTTCTTC.

The rearrangement links TRBV7-9 to TRBJ1-1; D gene ambiguous. The CDR3 runs to 16 residues. Germline-derived CDR1 and CDR2 are SEHNR and FQNEAQ (reference sequence). Trimming pared 5 bases from V and 1 base from J, leaving 17 bases between. CDR3 coding DNA: TGTGCCAGCAGCCCCCGAGGGTACCAAGGGAACACTGAAGCTTTCTTT. Translation gives CASSPRGYQGNTEAFF.

This chain joins TRBV6-6 and TRBJ2-4; the match to TRBD1 covers 12 bases. Trimming took 6 bases from V and 6 from J; bases not matched to a gene: 9. CDR1 is MNHNY and CDR2 is SVGAGI in the germline V gene (reference sequence). The CDR3 extends over 16 amino acids. The CDR3, as DNA: TGTGCCAGCAGCGATCGAGGGACAGGGGGCGGAAACATTCAGTACTTC. It is translated as CASSDRGTGGGNIQYF.

The rearrangement uses TRBV7-8 and TRBJ2-2; D perhaps matches TRBD2 (6 bases). The CDR3 contains 15 residues. V was shortened by 1 base and J by 2 bases, with 8 bases between the two germline ends. Germline V CDR1 and CDR2: SGHVS, FQNEAQ. CDR3 DNA: TGTGCCAGCAGCTTAGGGGCGGGAAACACCGGGGAGCTGTTTTTT. This encodes CASSLGAGNTGELFF. The full variable domain, with the rest looked up from reference TRBV7-8 and TRBJ2-2, is GAGVSQSPRYKVAKRGQDVALRCDPISGHVSLFWYQQALGQGPEFLTYFQNEAQLDKSGLPSDRFFAERPEGSVSTLKIQRTQQEDSAVYLCASSLGAGNTGELFFGEGSRLTVL.

This rearrangement joins TRBV6-5 to TRBJ1-2; D is ambiguous. V lost 7 bases, J lost 2 bases, and 14 bases lay in between. This CDR3 spans 14 amino acids. Germline-derived CDR1 and CDR2 are MNHEY and SVGAGI. The DNA for the CDR3 is TGTGCCAGCATTTTAGCCCGGAACAACTATGGCTACACCTTC. Encoded protein: CASILARNNYGYTF.

V and J are TRBV6-5 and TRBJ1-3; D remains ambiguous. The CDR3 is 14 amino acids. Germline CDR1 MNHEY, CDR2 SVGAGI. Trimming shortened V by 4 bases and J by 0 bases, and 7 bases separated the two germline ends. Here the CDR3 reads CASSSTISGNTIYF. The CDR3 nucleotides are TGTGCCAGCAGTTCGACAATCTCTGGAAACACCATATATTTT.

The chain joins TRBV6-5 to TRBJ1-1; weak D call: TRBD1 (6 bases). The CDR3 sequence is 14 residues long. The V end was cut by 6 bases, the J end by 1 base, with 12 bases between. The germline CDR1 and CDR2 sequences are MNHEY and SVGAGI. The CDR3: CASRPRGGNTEAFF. The CDR3 nucleotides read TGTGCCAGCAGACCCCGAGGGGGGAACACTGAAGCTTTCTTT.

The chain is built from TRBV4-1 and TRBJ2-1; D possibly corresponds to TRBD1 (6 bases). Between the trimmed V and J ends, which lost 1 base and 14 bases, there was a span of 12 bases. Per the germline V gene, CDR1 is MGHRA and CDR2 is YSYEKL. The CDR3 extends over 12 amino acids. The CDR3 DNA is TGCGCCAGCAGCCAAGTTACAGGGCTCAAGTTCTTC. Amino acid sequence: CASSQVTGLKFF.

This clone occurred a few times. The chain recombines TRBV5-5 with TRBJ1-1, with 10 bases aligning to TRBD1. CDR3 size: 15 residues. Germline CDR1 reads SGHKS; CDR2 reads YYEKEE (reference sequence). Trimming at V came to 4 bases and at J to 5 bases, leaving 8 bases not matched to a gene. The CDR3 protein is CASSVDGQGVTEAFF. CDR3 bases: TGTGCCAGCAGCGTAGATGGACAGGGGGTTACTGAAGCTTTCTTT. Full variable domain (outside the CDR3, taken from reference TRBV5-5 and TRBJ1-1): DAGVTQSPTHLIKTRGQQVTLRCSPISGHKSVSWYQQVLGQGPQFIFQYYEKEERGRGNFPDRFSARQFPNYSSELNVNALLLGDSALYLCASSVDGQGVTEAFFGQGTRLTVV.

The chain links TRBV5-5 to TRBJ1-1, with D hard to call. There are 11 residues in the CDR3. Between the trimmed V and J ends, which lost 0 bases and 11 bases, there was a span of 8 bases. Germline CDR1 is SGHKS and CDR2 is YYEKEE (reference sequence). CDR3 in amino acids: CASSLAGRAFF. CDR3 nucleotide sequence: TGTGCCAGCAGCTTGGCCGGGAGGGCTTTCTTT.

This clone was observed a few times. CDR3 sequence reads: CASSLMDSHNSPLHF. DNA of the CDR3: TGTGCCAGCAGCTTGATGGACAGCCATAATTCACCCCTCCACTTT. The chain recombines TRBV7-9 with TRBJ1-6, with a weak D call TRBD1 (6 bases). The CDR3 spans 15 residues. V dropped 3 bases and J dropped 5 bases, with 11 bases sitting between them. The V gene's germline CDR1 is SEHNR and CDR2 FQNEAQ (reference sequence).

The V call is TRBV30, the J call TRBJ1-3; D may be TRBD1 (5 bases). V was trimmed by 7 bases and J by 2 bases, leaving 15 bases between them. The CDR3 runs 14 residues. In germline, CDR1 is GTSNPN, CDR2 SVGIG (reference sequence). CDR3 bases: TGTGCCTCGATGAAGGGGCAAACTGGAAACACCATATATTTT. Translated, it gives CASMKGQTGNTIYF.

This clone has a handful of counts. The chain carries TRBV3-1 (or the pseudogene TRBV3-2) and TRBJ1-2; TRBD1 matches 7 bases. The CDR3 runs to 15 residues. The germline V gene encodes CDR1 LGHDT and CDR2 YNNKEL (reference sequence). V was pared by 6 bases and J by 2 bases, with 9 bases of the junction left unmatched. The CDR3, as DNA: TGTGCCAGCAGTCCGGGACAGCGGATCAACTATGGCTACACCTTC. As protein: CASSPGQRINYGYTF.

V gene TRBV5-1 combines with J gene TRBJ1-2; D gene unclear. V lost 4 bases and J lost 2, with 15 bases in between. Germline CDR1 reads SGHRS; CDR2 reads YFSETQ. CDR3 size: 15 residues. The CDR3 region is CASSHRSAGNYGYTF. The CDR3 nucleotides are TGCGCCAGCAGCCACCGCTCGGCGGGGAACTATGGCTACACCTTC.

The J gene is TRBJ1-5, the V gene TRBV5-8, with TRBD1 matching 8 bases. Trimming took 2 bases from V and 4 from J; bases not matched to a gene: 2. The CDR3 consists of 14 residues. Germline CDR1 and CDR2: SGHTS and YDEGEE. CDR3 coding DNA: TGTGCCAGCAGCTTCGGACAGGGAAATCAGCCCCAGCATTTT. This codes for CASSFGQGNQPQHF.

V usage is TRBV28 and J usage is TRBJ1-1; 7 bases fit TRBD1. The germline V gene has CDR1 MDHEN and CDR2 SYDVKM. Trimming cost V 8 bases and J 0 bases; bases outside gene matches: 9. This CDR3 comprises 15 residues. The CDR3, as DNA: TGTGCCAGCGTTACAACCGGGACAGTGAACACTGAAGCTTTCTTT. This encodes CASVTTGTVNTEAFF.

The chain employs TRBV30 and TRBJ1-2; 11 bases align to TRBD1. In germline, CDR1 is GTSNPN, CDR2 SVGIG (reference sequence). V lost 1 base, J lost 7 bases, and 11 bases stayed unmatched. This CDR3 has 16 residues. The CDR3 nucleotides read TGTGCCTGGAGTGCCTGGACAGGGGGCTTGGGGAGTGGCTACACCTTC. This translates into CAWSAWTGGLGSGYTF.

This CDR3 is CASSLWDRGIDEQYV. In DNA form, the CDR3 reads TGTGCCAGCAGCTTGTGGGACAGGGGGATCGACGAGCAGTACGTC. J is TRBJ2-7 and V is TRBV5-6, with TRBD1 identical over 11 bases. With V trimmed by 1 base and J by 5 bases, 5 bases remained unmatched. CDR1 SGHDT and CDR2 YYEEEE come from the germline V gene. This CDR3 is 15 amino acids long.

CDR3 protein: CASSYAGRGSYEQYF. CDR3 DNA sequence: TGTGCCAGCAGTTACGCGGGCAGGGGGTCCTACGAGCAGTACTTC. This rearrangement joins TRBV6-2 or TRBV6-3 to TRBJ2-7; TRBD1 aligns across 7 bases. CDR1 and CDR2 (germline): MNHEY, SVGEGT. V gave up 2 bases and J gave up 1 base; unmatched junction bases: 5. The CDR3 is made up of 15 amino acids.

This clone was picked up a small number of times. The genes are TRBV27 and TRBJ2-1; D possibly corresponds to TRBD1 (5 bases). The CDR3 is 13 residues long. The ends were cut back, 5 bases at V and 4 bases at J, with 9 bases in the middle. CDR1 and CDR2 (germline): MNHEY, SMNVEV (reference sequence). The CDR3 region is CASSMTAYNEQFF. Written as DNA, the CDR3 is TGTGCCAGCAGTATGACAGCTTACAATGAGCAGTTCTTC.

The V gene is TRBV5-5, the J gene TRBJ2-7, with a tentative D call TRBD1 (6 bases). The V end lost 4 bases, the J end lost 5 bases, and 10 bases lay between the germline ends. The CDR3 runs to 12 residues. Germline V gives CDR1 SGHKS, CDR2 YYEKEE (reference sequence). The CDR3: CASSQDSHEQYV. For the CDR3, the DNA is TGTGCCAGCAGCCAGGACAGTCACGAGCAGTACGTC.

This rearrangement joins TRBV19 to TRBJ2-1, with a weak D call TRBD2 (6 bases). V lost 5 bases, J lost 8 bases, and 13 bases lay in between. This CDR3 spans 13 amino acids. Germline V CDR1 and CDR2: LNHDA, SQIVND (reference sequence). The CDR3, as DNA: TGTGCCAGTAGTCTGGCCGGGGGTTATGAGCAGTTCTTC. It is translated as CASSLAGGYEQFF.

The chain recombines TRBV5-1 with TRBJ2-3, with a tentative D call TRBD1 (6 bases). Germline CDR1 reads SGHRS; CDR2 reads YFSETQ. The CDR3 totals 14 residues. Trimming removed 4 bases at V and 2 bases at J, with 11 bases between. CDR3 residues: CASSRAGVTDTQYF. CDR3 bases: TGCGCCAGCAGCAGGGCAGGGGTCACAGATACGCAGTATTTT.

This clone was counted between two and nine times. V and J are TRBV10-1 and TRBJ1-6, with D unclear. Germline CDR1 is WNHNN and CDR2 is SYGVQD (reference sequence). The germline V and J ends were trimmed by 2 bases and 8 bases, with 19 bases remaining between them. This CDR3 region has 17 residues. The CDR3 spells CASSETTGIHGDSPLHF. The CDR3 DNA reads TGCGCCAGCAGTGAGACGACGGGAATTCATGGAGATTCACCCCTCCACTTT.

This clone came up once. The V call is TRBV5-5, the J call TRBJ2-7, with 12 bases that match TRBD1. The CDR3 sequence is 15 residues long. Germline CDR1 reads SGHKS; CDR2 reads YYEKEE (reference sequence). With V trimmed by 2 bases and J by 5 bases, 5 bases remained unmatched. DNA for the CDR3: TGTGCCAGCAGCTTACGGGACAGGGGGCTAGACGAGCAGTACGTC. Protein sequence: CASSLRDRGLDEQYV.

V gene TRBV19 combines with J gene TRBJ1-2; 7 nucleotides line up with TRBD1. CDR1 and CDR2 (germline): LNHDA, SQIVND (reference sequence). This CDR3 comprises 15 residues. V lost 5 bases to trimming and J lost 4 bases; unmatched junction nucleotides: 10. The CDR3 sequence is CASSEAGGTSYGYTF. CDR3 nucleotides: TGTGCCAGTAGTGAGGCAGGGGGTACCTCCTATGGCTACACCTTC.

The V gene is TRBV19, the J gene TRBJ2-5; TRBD1 agrees at 8 bases. Trimming cost V 5 bases and J 2 bases; bases outside gene matches: 13. This CDR3 spans 17 amino acids. In germline, CDR1 is LNHDA, CDR2 SQIVND (reference sequence). The CDR3 coding sequence is TGTGCCAGTAGTCCCGCCCAGGGACAGGATAGGCAAGAGACCCAGTACTTC. Translated: CASSPAQGQDRQETQYF.

CDR3 bases: TGTGCCAGTAGCGCCCGCGGGACAGGGGCCTACGAGCAGTACTTC. Amino acids: CASSARGTGAYEQYF. The V call is TRBV19, the J call TRBJ2-7, with 10 bases identical to TRBD1. The V gene's germline CDR1 is LNHDA and CDR2 SQIVND (reference sequence). With V trimmed by 6 bases and J by 2 bases, 7 bases remained unmatched. CDR3 length: 15 amino acids.

The genes are TRBV30 and TRBJ1-1, with a tentative D call TRBD1 (5 bases). V was pared by 8 bases and J by 2 bases, with 12 bases between. The germline gives CDR1 GTSNPN, CDR2 SVGIG (reference sequence). The CDR3 sequence is 12 residues long. The CDR3 protein is CAMGRGNTEAFF. In DNA, the CDR3 is TGTGCCATGGGTAGGGGCAACACTGAAGCTTTCTTT. Filled out from reference TRBV30 and TRBJ1-1, the complete variable domain reads SQTIHQWPATLVQPVGSPLSLECTVEGTSNPNLYWYRQAAGRGLQLLFYSVGIGQISSEVPQNLSASRPQDRQFILSSKKLLLSDSGFYLCAMGRGNTEAFFGQGTRLTVV.

The V gene is TRBV2, the J gene TRBJ1-2, with D possibly matching TRBD1 (5 bases). V lost 6 bases and J 0 bases, leaving 14 bases between the germline ends. Germline V lookup: CDR1 SNHLY, CDR2 FYNNEI. This CDR3 is built from 15 residues. The CDR3 nucleotides read TGTGCCAGCAGGAGAGAGACAGCTTCTAACTATGGCTACACCTTC. Encoded protein: CASRRETASNYGYTF.